The 9 T cell receptor beta chains below were found in one sample sequenced in a study of tumor and adjacent non-tumor tissue in lung cancer (dated by TCRdb to 2016 to 2018). Libraries were prepared through multiplex PCR. Sequencer: Illumina HiSeq 2500. TCRbeta libraries were constructed through three rounds of nested PCR with primers (Table S4) according to protocols adapted from ARM-PCR. TCRdb itself trimmed the public reads at Q25 with fastp, ran MiXCR and retained productive beta chains. Each entry is one CDR3 protein sequence, shown with its most common DNA and genes. The sample has approximately 79,000 distinct CDR3 sequences on record, more than 65% of them singletons. Under 40% of the sample is held by the ten biggest clonotypes. RNA was isolated from bulk, unsorted tissue, and RNA quality was assessed with a NanoDrop ND-1000 and an Agilent 2100. Distant non-tumor tissue taken more than 3 cm from the tumor edge was used as the normal lung sample.

Sequencing used distant non-tumor lung tissue. The receptors come from a man in his 70s with non-small cell lung cancer.

Details on this clonotype: One base away lies a much larger clone, so this may be a sequencing read error. The genes are TRBV5-6 and TRBJ1-6; D is perhaps TRBD1 (5 bases). CDR1 and CDR2 (germline): SGHDT, YYEEEE. The CDR3 contains 17 residues. The CDR3 reads CASSGQGDGSYNSPFHF. The CDR3, as DNA: TGTGCCAGCAGCGGTCAAGGGGATGGATCCTATAATTCACCCTTCCACTTT.

V and J are TRBV10-3 and TRBJ2-1; D possibly corresponds to TRBD2 (6 bases). V dropped 8 bases and J dropped 6 bases, with 11 bases sitting between them. Looked up from germline, CDR1 is ENHRY and CDR2 is SYGVKD. The CDR3 has 12 amino acids. The CDR3 coding sequence is TGTGCCATCGGGCGGGACTTCAATGAGCAGTTCTTC. Residues: CAIGRDFNEQFF.

With respect to this clonotype: Possible read error: a much larger clone is one base away. The chain combines TRBV20-1 with TRBJ2-3; D gene ambiguous. From germline, CDR1 is DFQATT and CDR2 SNEGSKA (reference sequence). CDR3 length: 11 amino acids. The CDR3 reads CSARVSDMQYF. In DNA, the CDR3 is TGCAGTGCAAGGGTTTCAGATATGCAGTATTTT.

This clonotype was seen only a few times. At one of its ends the junction is not consistent with the germline gene, which may arise from a read error. The J gene is TRBJ2-5, the V gene TRBV29-1, with a weak D call TRBD1 (5 bases). Germline CDR1 SQVTM, CDR2 ANQGSEA. This CDR3 spans 16 amino acids. The CDR3 region has the DNA TGCAGCGCCAAGTCCTACCTCCAGACAGATCAAGAGACCCAGTATTTC. Amino acids: CSAKSYLQTDQETQYF.

Comments on this clonotype: One base away lies a much larger clone, so this may be a sequencing read error. The V and J genes are TRBV11-2 and TRBJ2-5; no clear D gene. Germline V lookup: CDR1 SGHAT, CDR2 FQNNGV. Trimming shortened V by 6 bases and J by 3 bases, and 5 bases separated the two germline ends. CDR3 length equals 11 residues. The CDR3 is CASRYEETQYF. The CDR3 nucleotides read TGTGCCAGCAGATACGAAGAGACCCAGTACTTC.

Notes on this clonotype: A read error may produce the germline difference seen at one junction end. The chain joins TRBV28 to TRBJ2-7, with a tentative D call TRBD2 (7 bases). CDR1 and CDR2 (germline): MDHEN, SYDVKM. The CDR3 sequence is 16 residues long. The CDR3 protein is CACSLHLQGGSYDQYF. The CDR3 DNA sequence: TGTGCCTGCAGTTTACATCTACAGGGAGGGTCCTACGATCAGTACTTC. Full variable domain (remainder filled in from reference TRBV28 and TRBJ2-7): DVKVTQSSRYLVKRTGEKVFLECVQDMDHENMFWYRQDPGLGLRLIYFSYDVKMKEKGDIPEGYSVSREKKERFSLILESASTNQTSMYLCACSLHLQGGSYDQYFGPGTRLTVT.

This clonotype was observed a few times. A much larger clone differs from this one at a single base, so this may be a read error. The rearrangement joins TRBV6-1 to TRBJ2-1; D is undetermined. Germline CDR1 and CDR2: MNHNS and SASEGT. The CDR3 length is 14 residues. The CDR3 DNA reads TGTGCCAGCACCCCAGGAAGCTCCCACAATGAGCAGTTCTTC. Encoded protein: CASTPGSSHNEQFF.

Points on this clonotype: A read error is likely, as this CDR3 ends without the conserved phenylalanine or tryptophan. The chain employs TRBV6-5 and TRBJ1-2; D ambiguous. Germline V CDR1 and CDR2: MNHEY, SVGAGI. This CDR3 region has 14 residues. The CDR3 nucleotides are TGTGTCACTCTGAGGACCTCCACTAACTATGGCTACACCTTG. Its protein is CVTLRTSTNYGYTL.

Comments on this clonotype: The junction shows a germline mismatch at one end, possibly a read error. The chain combines TRBV6-1 with TRBJ1-5, with TRBD1 matching 9 bases. CDR3 length: 19 residues. Germline lookup yields CDR1 MNHNS and CDR2 SASEGT. In nucleotides, the CDR3 is TGTACCAGCAGTGATAAGTTTCCGGGACAGGGAAGTAGCAATCAGCCCCAGCATTTT. This gives the protein CTSSDKFPGQGSSNQPQHF.